The clone carrying this TCR beta chain was recorded a few times. Its antigen is unknown. Germline loops: CDR1 LNHDA, CDR2 SQIVND (reference sequence). CDR3 size: 14 residues. V lost 3 bases, J lost 4 bases, and 12 bases lay in between. The source of the sample is a study of T cells in Graves' hyperthyroidism and ophthalmopathy. RNA transcripts served as the template for amplifying TCR beta CDR3 regions. TCR CDR3 underwent first-round RT-PCR with the HTBI primer set. A single record per CDR3 protein comes from TCRdb applying MiXCR to the multiplex PCR reads. In the table there are about 480,000 distinct CDR3 sequences, over 13% of which are singletons. Study findings and constraints: Classification by a 13 V-J model distinguished ophthalmopathy from stable hyperthyroidism. Blood also contained most expanded thyroid clonotypes above 0.001.

Source material for PBMCs was about 10 ml fresh peripheral blood. Sequencing used blood. The origin of this receptor is a woman aged 18-29 years with Graves' hyperthyroidism. The genes are TRBV19 and TRBJ1-1, with a possible D match to TRBD1 (5 bases). This CDR3 is CASSIGQGRTEAFF. For the CDR3, the DNA is TGTGCCAGTAGTATTGGCCAGGGACGCACTGAAGCTTTCTTT.